Each of the 5 T cell receptor beta chains below was sequenced from the same sample in a study of T cells in Graves' hyperthyroidism and ophthalmopathy. Amplified TCR beta CDR3 regions derived from RNA transcripts. In the first-round RT-PCR of the TCR CDR3, the HTBI primer set was used. One entry per CDR3 protein, called by TCRdb with MiXCR from the multiplex PCR reads. In the table there are approximately 740,000 distinct CDR3 sequences, around 13% of which are singletons. The sequenced material came from blood. The source of these receptors is a woman under 30 with Graves' hyperthyroidism.

This clonotype showed up many times. This chain links TRBV28 with TRBJ1-1; 10 nucleotides line up with TRBD1. The CDR3 extends over 15 amino acids. CDR1 is MDHEN and CDR2 is SYDVKM in the germline V gene. With V trimmed by 6 bases and J by 1 base, 5 bases remained unmatched. CDR3 nucleotides: TGTGCCAGCAGGGGACAGGGGAACGAGAACACTGAAGCTTTCTTT. This encodes CASRGQGNENTEAFF.

This clonotype showed up many times. The chain links TRBV11-2 to TRBJ2-7, with TRBD2 identical over 13 bases. CDR3 length equals 16 residues. The germline gives CDR1 SGHAT, CDR2 FQNNGV. Trimming removed 5 bases from V and 4 bases from J; junction bases left unmatched: 8. This CDR3 is CASSLLAGGKIYEQYF. As DNA, the CDR3 is TGTGCCAGCAGCCTACTAGCGGGAGGGAAGATTTACGAGCAGTACTTC.

This clonotype was seen many times. The rearrangement joins TRBV20-1 to TRBJ2-1, with TRBD2 identical over 12 bases. Trimming removed 3 bases from V and 6 bases from J; junction bases left unmatched: 9. Looked up from germline, CDR1 is DFQATT and CDR2 is SNEGSKA (reference sequence). The CDR3 has 16 residues. This CDR3 reads CSARGGLAGGLNEQFF. The DNA of the CDR3 is TGCAGTGCTAGGGGGGGGCTAGCGGGAGGGCTCAATGAGCAGTTCTTC.

The chain employs TRBV7-8 and TRBJ2-1, with 13 bases fitting TRBD2. CDR3 size: 18 residues. Germline CDR1 and CDR2: SGHVS and FQNEAQ. With 5 bases clipped from V and 1 base from J, the junction kept 8 bases outside the gene matches. CDR3 nucleotides: TGTGCCAGCAGCCATCGGACTAGCGGGAGTGGTTCCTACAATGAGCAGTTCTTC. Encoded protein: CASSHRTSGSGSYNEQFF.

The rearrangement uses TRBV7-3 and TRBJ1-4, with D unclear. V dropped 1 base and J dropped 7 bases, with 7 bases sitting between them. The CDR3 has 13 amino acids. Germline V gene sequence: CDR1 SGHTA, CDR2 FQGTGA. CDR3: CASSLNMGEKLFF. CDR3 sequence (DNA): TGTGCCAGCAGCTTAAATATGGGTGAAAAACTGTTTTTT. Full variable domain (rest looked up from reference TRBV7-3 and TRBJ1-4): GAGVSQTPSNKVTEKGKYVELRCDPISGHTALYWYRQSLGQGPEFLIYFQGTGAADDSGLPNDRFFAVRPEGSVSTLKIQRTERGDSAVYLCASSLNMGEKLFFGSGTQLSVL.